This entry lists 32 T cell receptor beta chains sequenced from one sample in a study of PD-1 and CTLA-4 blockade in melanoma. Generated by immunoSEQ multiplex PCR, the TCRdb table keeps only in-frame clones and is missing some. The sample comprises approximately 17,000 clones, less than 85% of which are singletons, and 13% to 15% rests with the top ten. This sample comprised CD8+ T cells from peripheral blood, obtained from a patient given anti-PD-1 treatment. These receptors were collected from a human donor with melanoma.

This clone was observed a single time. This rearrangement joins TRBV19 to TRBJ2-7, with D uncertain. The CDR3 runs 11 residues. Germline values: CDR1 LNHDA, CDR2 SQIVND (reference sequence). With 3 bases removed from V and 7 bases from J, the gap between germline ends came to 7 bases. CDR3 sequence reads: CASSIGWEQYF. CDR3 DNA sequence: TGTGCCAGTAGTATTGGGTGGGAGCAGTACTTC.

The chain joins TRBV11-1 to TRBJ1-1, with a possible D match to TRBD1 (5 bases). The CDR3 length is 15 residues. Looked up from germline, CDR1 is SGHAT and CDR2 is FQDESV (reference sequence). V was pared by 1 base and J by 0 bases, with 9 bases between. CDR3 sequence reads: CASSLEQALNTEAFF. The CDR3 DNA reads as TGTGCCAGCAGCTTAGAACAGGCGTTGAACACTGAAGCTTTCTTT.

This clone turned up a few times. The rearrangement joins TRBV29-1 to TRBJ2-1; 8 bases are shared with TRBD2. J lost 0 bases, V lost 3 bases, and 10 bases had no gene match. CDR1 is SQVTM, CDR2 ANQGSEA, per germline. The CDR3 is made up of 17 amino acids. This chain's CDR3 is CSVDVGLASNSYNEQFF. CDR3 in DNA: TGCAGCGTTGACGTCGGACTAGCCTCTAACTCCTACAATGAGCAGTTCTTC.

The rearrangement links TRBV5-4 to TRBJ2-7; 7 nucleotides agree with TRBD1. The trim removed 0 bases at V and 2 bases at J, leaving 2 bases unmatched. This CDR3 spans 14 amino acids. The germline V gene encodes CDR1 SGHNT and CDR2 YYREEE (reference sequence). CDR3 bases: TGTGCCAGCAGCTTGGGGCAGGGGGCCTACGAGCAGTACTTC. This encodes CASSLGQGAYEQYF.

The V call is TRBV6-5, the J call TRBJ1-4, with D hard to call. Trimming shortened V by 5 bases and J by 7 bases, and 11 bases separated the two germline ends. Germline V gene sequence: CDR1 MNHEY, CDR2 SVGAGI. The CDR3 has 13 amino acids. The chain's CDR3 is CASSPSKREKLFF. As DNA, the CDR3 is TGTGCCAGCAGTCCGAGTAAACGTGAAAAACTGTTTTTT.

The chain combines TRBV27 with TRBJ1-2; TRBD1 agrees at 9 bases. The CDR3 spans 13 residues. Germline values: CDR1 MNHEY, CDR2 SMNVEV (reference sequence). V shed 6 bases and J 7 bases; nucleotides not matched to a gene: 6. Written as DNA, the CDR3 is TGTGCCAGCAGCCGGGACAGGGTCAGTGGCTACACCTTC. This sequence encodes CASSRDRVSGYTF.

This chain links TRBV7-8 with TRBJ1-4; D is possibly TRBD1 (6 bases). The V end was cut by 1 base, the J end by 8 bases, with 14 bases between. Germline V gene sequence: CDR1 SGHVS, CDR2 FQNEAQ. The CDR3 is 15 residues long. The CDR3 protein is CASSLVAGAWEKLFF. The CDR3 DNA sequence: TGTGCCAGCAGCTTAGTTGCAGGGGCGTGGGAAAAACTGTTTTTT.

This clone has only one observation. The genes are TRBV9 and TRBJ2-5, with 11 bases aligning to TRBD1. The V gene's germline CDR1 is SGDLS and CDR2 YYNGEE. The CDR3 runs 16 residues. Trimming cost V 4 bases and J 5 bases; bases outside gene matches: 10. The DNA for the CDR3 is TGTGCCAGCAGCCCACCCGGACAGGGGGCTTGGGAGACCCAGTACTTC. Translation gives CASSPPGQGAWETQYF.

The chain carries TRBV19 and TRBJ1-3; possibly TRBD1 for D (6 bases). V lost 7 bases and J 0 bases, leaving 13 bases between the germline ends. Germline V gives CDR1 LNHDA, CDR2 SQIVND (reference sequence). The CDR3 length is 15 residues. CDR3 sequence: CASTGTLVSGNTIYF. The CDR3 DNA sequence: TGTGCCAGTACCGGGACACTGGTCTCTGGAAACACCATATATTTT. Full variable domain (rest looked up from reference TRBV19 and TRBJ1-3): DGGITQSPKYLFRKEGQNVTLSCEQNLNHDAMYWYRQDPGQGLRLIYYSQIVNDFQKGDIAEGYSVSREKKESFPLTVTSAQKNPTAFYLCASTGTLVSGNTIYFGEGSWLTVV.

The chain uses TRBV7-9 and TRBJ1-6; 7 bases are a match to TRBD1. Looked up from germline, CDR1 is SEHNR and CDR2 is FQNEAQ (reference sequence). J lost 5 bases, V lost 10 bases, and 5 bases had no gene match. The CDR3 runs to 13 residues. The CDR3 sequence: CATSTGNNSPLHF. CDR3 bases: TGTGCCACCTCGACAGGGAATAATTCACCCCTCCACTTT.

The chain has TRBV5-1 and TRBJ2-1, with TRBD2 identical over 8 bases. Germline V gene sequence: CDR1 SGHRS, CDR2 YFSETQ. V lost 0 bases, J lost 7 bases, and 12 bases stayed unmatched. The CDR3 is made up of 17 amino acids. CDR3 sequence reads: CASSLGWVAGKGNEQFF. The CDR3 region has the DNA TGCGCCAGCAGCTTGGGATGGGTAGCGGGAAAAGGGAATGAGCAGTTCTTC.

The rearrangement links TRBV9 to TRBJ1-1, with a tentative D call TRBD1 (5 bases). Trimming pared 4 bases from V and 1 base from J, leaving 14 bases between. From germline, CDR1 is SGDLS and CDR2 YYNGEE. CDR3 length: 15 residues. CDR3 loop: CASSPPGGGNTEAFF. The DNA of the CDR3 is TGTGCCAGCAGCCCTCCCGGTGGGGGGAACACTGAAGCTTTCTTT.

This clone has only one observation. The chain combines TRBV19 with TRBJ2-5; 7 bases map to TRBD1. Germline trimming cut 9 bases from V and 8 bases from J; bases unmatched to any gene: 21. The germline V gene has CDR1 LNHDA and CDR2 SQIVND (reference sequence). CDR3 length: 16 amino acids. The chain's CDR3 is CASRPGTALTWDTQYF. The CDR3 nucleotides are TGTGCCAGCAGGCCCGGGACAGCGCTTACGTGGGATACCCAGTACTTC.

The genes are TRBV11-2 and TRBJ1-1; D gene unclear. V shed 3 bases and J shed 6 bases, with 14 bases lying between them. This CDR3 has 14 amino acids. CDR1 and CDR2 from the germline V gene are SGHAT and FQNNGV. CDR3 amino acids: CASSFSTAGPEAFF. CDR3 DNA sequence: TGTGCCAGCAGCTTTTCAACAGCCGGCCCTGAAGCTTTCTTT.

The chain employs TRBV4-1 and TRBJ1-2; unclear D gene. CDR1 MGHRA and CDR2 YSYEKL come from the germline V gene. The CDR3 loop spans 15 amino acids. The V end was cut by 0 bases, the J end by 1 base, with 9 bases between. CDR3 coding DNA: TGCGCCAGCAGCCAAGATCGCAGGCATAACTATGGCTACACCTTC. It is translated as CASSQDRRHNYGYTF.

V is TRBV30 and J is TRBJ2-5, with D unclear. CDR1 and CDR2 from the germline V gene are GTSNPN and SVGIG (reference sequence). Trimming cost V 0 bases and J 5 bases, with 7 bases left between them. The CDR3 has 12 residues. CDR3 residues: CAWSVLSETQYF. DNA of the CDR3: TGTGCCTGGAGTGTACTTTCGGAGACCCAGTACTTC. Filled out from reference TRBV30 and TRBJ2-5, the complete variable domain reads SQTIHQWPATLVQPVGSPLSLECTVEGTSNPNLYWYRQAAGRGLQLLFYSVGIGQISSEVPQNLSASRPQDRQFILSSKKLLLSDSGFYLCAWSVLSETQYFGPGTRLLVL.

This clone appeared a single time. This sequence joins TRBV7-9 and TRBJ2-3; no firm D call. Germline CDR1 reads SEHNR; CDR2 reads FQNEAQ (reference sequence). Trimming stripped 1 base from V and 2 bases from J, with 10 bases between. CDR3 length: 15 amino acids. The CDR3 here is CASSLGGSLTDTQYF. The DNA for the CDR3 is TGTGCCAGCAGCTTAGGCGGCAGCCTCACAGATACGCAGTATTTT.

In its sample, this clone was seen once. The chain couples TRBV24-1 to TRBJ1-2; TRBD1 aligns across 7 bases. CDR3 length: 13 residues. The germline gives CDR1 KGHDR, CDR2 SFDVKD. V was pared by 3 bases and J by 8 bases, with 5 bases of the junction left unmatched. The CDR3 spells CATSDGGTEGYTF. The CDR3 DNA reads TGTGCCACCAGTGATGGGGGGACAGAAGGCTACACCTTC.

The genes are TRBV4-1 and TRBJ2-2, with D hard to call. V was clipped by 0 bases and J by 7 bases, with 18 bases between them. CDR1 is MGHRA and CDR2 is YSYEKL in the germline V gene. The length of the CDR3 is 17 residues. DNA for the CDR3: TGCGCCAGCAGCCAAGAAGGAAGGGCCACCTTGGGCGGGGAGCTGTTTTTT. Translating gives CASSQEGRATLGGELFF.

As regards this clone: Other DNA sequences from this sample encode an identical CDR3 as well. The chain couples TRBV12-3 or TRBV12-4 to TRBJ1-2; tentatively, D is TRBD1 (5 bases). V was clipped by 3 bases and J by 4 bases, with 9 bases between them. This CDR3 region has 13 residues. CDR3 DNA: TGTGCCAGCAGTTTTTGGGGCGGCTATGGCTACACCTTC. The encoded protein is CASSFWGGYGYTF.

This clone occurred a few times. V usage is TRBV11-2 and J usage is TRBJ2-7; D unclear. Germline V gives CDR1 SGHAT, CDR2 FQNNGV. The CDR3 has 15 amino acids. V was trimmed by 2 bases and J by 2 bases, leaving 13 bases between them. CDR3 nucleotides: TGTGCCAGCAGCTTATCCCCGCCGCCTACCTACGAGCAGTACTTC. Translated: CASSLSPPPTYEQYF.

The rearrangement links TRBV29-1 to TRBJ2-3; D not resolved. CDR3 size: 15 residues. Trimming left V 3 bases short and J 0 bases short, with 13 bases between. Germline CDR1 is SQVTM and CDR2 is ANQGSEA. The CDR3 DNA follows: TGCAGCGTTGAGGGCGGAGTAGTTAGCACAGATACGCAGTATTTT. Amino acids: CSVEGGVVSTDTQYF.

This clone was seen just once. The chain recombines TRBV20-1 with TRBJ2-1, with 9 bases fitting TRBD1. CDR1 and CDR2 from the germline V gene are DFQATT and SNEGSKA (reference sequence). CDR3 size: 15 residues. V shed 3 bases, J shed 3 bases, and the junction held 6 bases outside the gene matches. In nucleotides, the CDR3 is TGCAGTGCTAGTCTGCCGGACAGGGGCTACAATGAGCAGTTCTTC. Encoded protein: CSASLPDRGYNEQFF.

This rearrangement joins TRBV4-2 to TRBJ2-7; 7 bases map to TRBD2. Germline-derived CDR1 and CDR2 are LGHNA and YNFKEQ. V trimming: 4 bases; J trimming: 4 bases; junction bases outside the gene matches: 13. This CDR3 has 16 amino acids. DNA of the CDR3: TGTGCCAGCAGCCGGGGGTCGGGCGGGAGTGGATACGAGCAGTACTTC. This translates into CASSRGSGGSGYEQYF.

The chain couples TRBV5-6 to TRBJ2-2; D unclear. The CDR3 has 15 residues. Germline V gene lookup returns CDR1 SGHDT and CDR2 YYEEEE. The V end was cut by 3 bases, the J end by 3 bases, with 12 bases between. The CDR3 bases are TGTGCCAGCAGCTCCGGAATCATCGACACCGGGGAGCTGTTTTTT. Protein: CASSSGIIDTGELFF.

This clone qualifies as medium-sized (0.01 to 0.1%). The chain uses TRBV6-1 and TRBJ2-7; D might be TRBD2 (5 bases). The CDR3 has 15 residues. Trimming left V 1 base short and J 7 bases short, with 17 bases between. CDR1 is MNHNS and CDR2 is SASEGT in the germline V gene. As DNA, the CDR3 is TGTGCCAGCAGTGAAGTGAGGGCTACTCCGAGGGAGCAGTACTTC. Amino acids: CASSEVRATPREQYF.

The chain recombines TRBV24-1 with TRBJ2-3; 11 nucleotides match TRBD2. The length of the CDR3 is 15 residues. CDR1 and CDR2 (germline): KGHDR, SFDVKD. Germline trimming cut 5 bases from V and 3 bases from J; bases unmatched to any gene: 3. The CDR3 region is CATSVGTSGTDTQYF. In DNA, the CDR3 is TGTGCCACCAGTGTGGGGACTAGCGGAACAGATACGCAGTATTTT.

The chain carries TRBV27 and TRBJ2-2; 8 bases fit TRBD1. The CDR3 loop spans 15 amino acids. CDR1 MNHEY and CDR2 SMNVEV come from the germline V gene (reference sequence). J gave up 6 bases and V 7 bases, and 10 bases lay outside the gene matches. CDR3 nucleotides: TGTGCCAGCACCAGCGGACAGGGCGCGGCCGGGGAGCTGTTTTTT. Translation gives CASTSGQGAAGELFF.

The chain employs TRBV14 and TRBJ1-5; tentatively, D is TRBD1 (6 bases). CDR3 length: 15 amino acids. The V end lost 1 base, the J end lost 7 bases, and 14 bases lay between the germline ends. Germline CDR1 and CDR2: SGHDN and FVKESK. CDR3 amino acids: CASSQGGGGVQPQHF. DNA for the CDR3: TGTGCCAGCAGCCAAGGTGGAGGGGGTGTCCAGCCCCAGCATTTT.

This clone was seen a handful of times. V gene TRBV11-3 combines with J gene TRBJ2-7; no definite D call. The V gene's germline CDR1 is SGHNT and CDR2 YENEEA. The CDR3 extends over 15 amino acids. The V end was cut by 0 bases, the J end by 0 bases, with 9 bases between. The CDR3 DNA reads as TGTGCCAGCAGCTTAGATATAGGCTCCTCCTACGAGCAGTACTTC. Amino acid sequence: CASSLDIGSSYEQYF.

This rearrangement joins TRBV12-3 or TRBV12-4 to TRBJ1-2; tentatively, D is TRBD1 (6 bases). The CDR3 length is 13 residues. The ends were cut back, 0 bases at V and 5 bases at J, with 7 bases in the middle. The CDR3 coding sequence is TGTGCCAGCAGTTTAGCGACAGGATATGGCTACACCTTC. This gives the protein CASSLATGYGYTF.

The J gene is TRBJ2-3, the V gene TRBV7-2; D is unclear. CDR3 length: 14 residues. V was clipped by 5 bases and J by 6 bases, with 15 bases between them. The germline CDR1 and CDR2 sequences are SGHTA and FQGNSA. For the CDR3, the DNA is TGTGCCAGCAGCCAAGCGTTGGCGCCGGATACGCAGTATTTT. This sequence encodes CASSQALAPDTQYF. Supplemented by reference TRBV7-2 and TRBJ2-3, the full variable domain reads GAGVSQSPSNKVTEKGKDVELRCDPISGHTALYWYRQSLGQGLEFLIYFQGNSAPDKSGLPSDRFSAERTGGSVSTLTIQRTQQEDSAVYLCASSQALAPDTQYFGPGTRLTVL.